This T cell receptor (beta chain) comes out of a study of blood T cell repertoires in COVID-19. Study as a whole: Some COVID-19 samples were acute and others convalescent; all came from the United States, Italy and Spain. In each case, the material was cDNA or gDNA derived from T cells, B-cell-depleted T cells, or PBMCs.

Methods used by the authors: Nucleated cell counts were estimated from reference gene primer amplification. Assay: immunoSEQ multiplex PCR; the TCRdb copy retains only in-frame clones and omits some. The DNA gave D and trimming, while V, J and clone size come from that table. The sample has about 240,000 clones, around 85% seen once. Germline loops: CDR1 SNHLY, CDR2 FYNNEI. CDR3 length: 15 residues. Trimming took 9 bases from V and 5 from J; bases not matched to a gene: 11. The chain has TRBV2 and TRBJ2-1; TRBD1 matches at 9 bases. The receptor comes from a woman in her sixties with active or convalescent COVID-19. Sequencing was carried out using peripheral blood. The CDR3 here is CASRLRTGVNNEQFF. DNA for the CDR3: TGTGCCAGTAGGTTGAGGACAGGGGTCAACAATGAGCAGTTCTTC.